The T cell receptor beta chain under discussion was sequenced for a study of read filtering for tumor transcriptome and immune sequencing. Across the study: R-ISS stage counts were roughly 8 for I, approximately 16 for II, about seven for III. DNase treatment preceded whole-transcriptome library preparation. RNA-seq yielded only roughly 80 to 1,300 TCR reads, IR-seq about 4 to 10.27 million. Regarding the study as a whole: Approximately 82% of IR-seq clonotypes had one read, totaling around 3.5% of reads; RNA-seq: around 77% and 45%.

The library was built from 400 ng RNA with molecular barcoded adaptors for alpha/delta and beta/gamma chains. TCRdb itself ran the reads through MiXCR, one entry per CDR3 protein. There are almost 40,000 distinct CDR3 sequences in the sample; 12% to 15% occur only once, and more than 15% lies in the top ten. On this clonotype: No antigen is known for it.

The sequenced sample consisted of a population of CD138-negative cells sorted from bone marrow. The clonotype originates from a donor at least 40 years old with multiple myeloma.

The CDR3 sequence is CASTEQGWNTEAFF. The CDR3 DNA reads as TGTGCCAGCACCGAGCAGGGGTGGAACACTGAAGCTTTCTTT. The chain carries TRBV2 and TRBJ1-1; tentative D call: TRBD1 (6 bases). The germline V gene has CDR1 SNHLY and CDR2 FYNNEI. V lost 7 bases, J lost 1 base, and 13 bases lay in between. The CDR3 consists of 14 residues.